Only a few counts were recorded for the clone carrying this TCR beta chain. The data belong to a study of response to subunit inactivated influenza vaccine. One entry per CDR3 protein, called by TCRdb with MiXCR from the RT-PCR reads. Of about 500,000 distinct CDR3 sequences in the sample, 10% to 15% were seen once. The CDR3 covers 19 residues. Germline V gene lookup returns CDR1 MNHEY and CDR2 SVGAGI. V lost 0 bases to trimming and J lost 5 bases; unmatched junction nucleotides: 15. This TCR derives from a man aged 50 to 60 who received an inactivated influenza vaccine. The chain uses TRBV6-5 and TRBJ2-2; the match to TRBD1 covers 7 bases. The sequences come from PBMCs from blood, collected roughly 47 days after vaccination. The DNA of the CDR3 is TGTGCCAGCAGTTACTCCCCCGCAGGGGGATATATGGGGACCGGGGAGCTGTTTTTT. It codes for CASSYSPAGGYMGTGELFF.